A selection of T cell receptor beta chains follows, all from one sample in a study of blood T cells in healthy people across ages. Each CDR3 protein is one row after TCRdb ran MiXCR on the 5' RACE reads. The sample comprises about 680,000 distinct CDR3 sequences, 45% to 50% of which are singletons, and roughly a third rests with the top ten. Sequencing was done on a sample of blood. The receptor source for this set is an older woman in good health. The conserved cysteine and the conserved F or W are not part of the CDR3 here.

V	J	CDR3
TRBV27	-	ATRYERSEQY
TRBV28	TRBJ2-5	ASSPVGGLETQY
TRBV7-2	TRBJ2-5	ASSWTATGGQETQY
TRBV15	TRBJ2-1	ATRSSSEITHEQF
TRBV28	TRBJ2-7	ASSPTGHEQY
TRBV27	TRBJ1-1	ASSTGGITEAF
TRBV5-1	TRBJ2-3	ASSKGTSGRPDTQY
TRBV4-3	TRBJ2-1	ASSLEGRAGYNEQF
TRBV6-5	TRBJ1-1	ASSRTGGYTEAF
TRBV5-5	TRBJ2-5	AGTLDILIETQY
TRBV5-1	TRBJ1-1	ASRRQSWSTEAF
TRBV28	TRBJ2-7	ASSKGQTGGSVKNIRY
TRBV10-3	TRBJ2-2	AISESTPGGGTGELF
TRBV18	TRBJ2-7	ASSPAFAGAFSYEQY
TRBV24-1	TRBJ1-2	ATSDARAGYGYT
TRBV7-2	TRBJ1-1	ASTPFGFGTEAF
TRBV4-3	TRBJ2-1	ASSPDLAGEYNEQF
TRBV24-1	TRBJ2-3	ATRGPGTDTQY
TRBV27	TRBJ2-2	ASSSRTSGRYLGELF
TRBV3-1	TRBJ2-7	ASSRGGVEGEQY
TRBV5-1	-	ASSFNPREQETQY
TRBV20-1	TRBJ2-3	SVLAGGPSADTQY
TRBV4-3	TRBJ1-2	ASSQDGAEDGYT
TRBV7-3	TRBJ2-7	ASSLSGLGGTEQY
TRBV27	TRBJ1-5	ASSQGAYQPQH
TRBV6-1	TRBJ2-4	AIRGTGQNIQY
TRBV9	TRBJ2-5	ASSVGASGRVHNEQY
TRBV5-1	TRBJ1-1	ASSTGDRGNTEAF
TRBV29-1	TRBJ1-2	SVETVRARPSYGYT
TRBV28	TRBJ2-5	ASSDRRQTPY
TRBV18	-	ASSPMRVKETQY
TRBV12-3/TRBV12-4	TRBJ1-4	ASSLQGAYEKLF
TRBV5-1	TRBJ2-5	ASSYGRGYQETQY
TRBV29-1	TRBJ2-7	SVLGGLAEYNEQY
TRBV9	-	ASSGGGLAGEYEQY
TRBV7-9	-	ASSLAVSYNEQY
TRBV24-1	TRBJ2-2	ATSDRDRTTGELF